The rows below give T cell receptor beta chains drawn from one sample of a study of Ad26.COV2.S vaccination and SARS-CoV-2 variants. Here immunoSEQ multiplex PCR was the method, and the copy in TCRdb shows in-frame clones only, minus some. The table shows 350,000 to 450,000 clones, with 92% occurring only once. This specimen consisted of peripheral blood, obtained after recovery from COVID-19. These receptors were collected from a human donor who had recovered from COVID-19. CDR3s leave out the opening cysteine and the closing phenylalanine or tryptophan.

TRBV5-6	TRBJ1-3	ASSLRGFAIY
TRBV18	TRBJ1-2	ASSPGQGTVYGYT
TRBV19	TRBJ2-3	ASSLRQGLTLAASTDTQY
TRBV6-5	TRBJ1-2	ASNPFPGGSYGYT
TRBV7-2	TRBJ2-7	ASSLGASGAHSYEQY
TRBV6-5	TRBJ2-7	ASSYSTGKIYEQY
TRBV7-3	TRBJ2-2	ASSLEGQRAGELF
TRBV12-5	TRBJ2-4	ASAPTWGVNIQY
TRBV10-3	TRBJ2-1	AISENRGNEQF
TRBV4-1	TRBJ1-1	ASSQDAQPRMNTEAF
TRBV15	TRBJ1-5	ATSIDGRGNQPQH
TRBV7-2	TRBJ1-2	ASSLRWGGTEDGYT
TRBV9	TRBJ1-3	ASSATTFSGNTIY
TRBV14	TRBJ1-2	ASSLTVGLGYT
TRBV9	TRBJ1-5	ASSVGDQPQH
TRBV19	TRBJ2-1	ASSQGAPGYNEQF
TRBV7-2	TRBJ1-1	ASSLEYRITEAF
TRBV19	TRBJ2-1	ASSPTLGPYNEQF
TRBV7-8	TRBJ2-1	ASSYGQGDHNEQF
TRBV5-1	TRBJ2-1	ASSLRLAGGNEQF
TRBV19	TRBJ1-5	ASRAQGPNQPQH
TRBV3-1/TRBV3-2	TRBJ1-1	ASSQVRDTEAF
TRBV12-5	TRBJ2-1	ASGLGSRVVWGGNEQF
TRBV24-1	TRBJ2-3	ATSAPAGGTDTQY
TRBV15	TRBJ1-5	ATSDGSYSNQPQH
TRBV6-5	TRBJ1-1	ASSSRGHTEAF
TRBV19	TRBJ1-2	ASNPGGGSRNYGYT
TRBV13	TRBJ2-7	ASSSRDRSSYEQY
TRBV21-1	TRBJ2-3	ASSKALRDRGIGDTQY
TRBV9	TRBJ2-1	ASSERLFGNEQF
TRBV9	TRBJ1-1	ASSRGTLNTEAF
TRBV19	TRBJ1-5	ASSWRESSNQPQH
TRBV3-1/TRBV3-2	TRBJ1-1	ASSPDYTEAF
TRBV6-5	TRBJ2-4	ASSYSRLAKNIQY
TRBV9	TRBJ2-1	ASSVAIQGRDEQF
TRBV19	TRBJ1-6	ASSRAGNSPLH
TRBV4-3	TRBJ2-3	ARTLIGPDTQY
TRBV5-6	TRBJ1-1	ASSSPTGGTEAF
TRBV11-1	TRBJ1-1	ASSLEFSPRTEAF
TRBV5-8	TRBJ2-7	ASSPLRSGVPEQY
TRBV9	TRBJ2-3	ASRGTNTDTQY
TRBV7-9	TRBJ2-2	ASSLRRPGQGRTGELF
TRBV5-1	TRBJ2-6	ASSSEDRAGANVLT
TRBV29-1	TRBJ1-1	SVDPGPGEAF
TRBV7-2	TRBJ2-1	ASSLADNEQF
TRBV29-1	TRBJ1-1	SGEENTEAF
TRBV25-1	TRBJ1-1	ASSEYGGGNTEAF
TRBV6-6	TRBJ2-7	ASSPGTRSTYEQY
TRBV9	TRBJ1-1	ASSVKGFDTEAF
TRBV7-9	TRBJ2-3	ASSSGQGVDTQY
TRBV5-4	TRBJ1-2	ASSLQDLYGYT